The rows below give T cell receptor beta chains drawn from one sample of a study of shared clonotypes between healthy human individuals. Data came from immunoSEQ multiplex PCR; TCRdb stores just in-frame clones and leaves some out. The top ten hold roughly 1.7% of the sample, which has roughly 2,000,000 clones, about 93% seen once. The sample taken for sequencing was naive CD8+ T cells from PBMCs. These receptors were collected from a man between 18 and 29 years old in good health. Some clones in this sample may be carry-over from other donors' samples. CDR3s include the opening cysteine and the closing phenylalanine or tryptophan. A D gene is named only where the DNA matches it firmly. Part of the rows lack a size; the others show once, few, many or a class for expanded clones.

cdr3_length,j_call,v_call,d_call,clone_size,cdr3_nt,cdr3_aa
15,TRBJ2-3,TRBV27,.,.,TGTGCCAGCAGTTTAGTACAGGGTGGAAAAGATACGCAGTATTTT,CASSLVQGGKDTQYF
12,TRBJ2-3,TRBV9,.,.,TGTGCCAGCAGCGAGGGGTCGGATACGCAGTATTTT,CASSEGSDTQYF
15,TRBJ2-7,TRBV7-9,.,.,TGTGCCAGCAGCGCCGGGCCTCGGACCTACTACGAGCAGTACTTC,CASSAGPRTYYEQYF
15,TRBJ2-5,TRBV7-7,TRBD2,.,TGTGCCAGCAGCACCTTAGCGGGGGTGCGGGGGACCCAGTACTTC,CASSTLAGVRGTQYF
16,TRBJ2-3,TRBV23-1,TRBD2,.,TGCGCCAGCAGTCACCCGTGGCGGGAGGGCCCTGATACGCAGTATTTT,CASSHPWREGPDTQYF
14,TRBJ1-5,TRBV5-5,TRBD1,.,TGTGCCAGCAGCCCAACCAGAGGACAGGGCCCCCAGCATTTT,CASSPTRGQGPQHF
12,TRBJ2-7,TRBV27,.,.,TGTGCCAGCACCAGCGGTTCCTACGAGCAGTACTTC,CASTSGSYEQYF
15,TRBJ2-5,TRBV7-6,.,.,TGTGCCAGCAGCGATGTCCAGCGGCCTCAAGAGACCCAGTACTTC,CASSDVQRPQETQYF
15,TRBJ2-7,TRBV19,.,.,TGTGCCAGTAGTCATGGGTGGGGGACGGGCTACGAGCAGTACTTC,CASSHGWGTGYEQYF
14,TRBJ2-1,TRBV6-1,.,.,TGTGCCAGCACGTGGACGGGCAGAAACAATGAGCAGTTCTTC,CASTWTGRNNEQFF
16,TRBJ2-7,TRBV6-1,.,.,TGTGCCAGCAGTGAGTCGGCAGTAGTGTCCCAAGGCGAGCAGTACTTC,CASSESAVVSQGEQYF
12,TRBJ2-5,TRBV28,.,.,TGTGCCAGCGATGATGCTGGGGAGACCCAGTACTTC,CASDDAGETQYF
12,TRBJ2-7,TRBV15,TRBD2,once,TGTGCCACTTCTAGCGGGTCCTACGAGCAGTACTTC,CATSSGSYEQYF
10,TRBJ2-3,TRBV5-8,.,.,TGTGCCAGCACAACAGATACGCAGTATTTT,CASTTDTQYF
18,TRBJ1-3,TRBV4-1,.,.,TGCGCCAGCAGCCAAGGAGGTCCCAGGACTGCGACGGGAAACACCATATATTTT,CASSQGGPRTATGNTIYF
15,TRBJ2-7,TRBV19,TRBD2,once,TGTGCCAGTAGTGATATAGCGGGATTCTCCTACGAGCAGTACTTC,CASSDIAGFSYEQYF
15,TRBJ2-3,TRBV19,TRBD2,.,TGTGCCAGTAGTACTAGCGGTTATAGCACAGATACGCAGTATTTT,CASSTSGYSTDTQYF
12,TRBJ2-5,TRBV10-3,.,.,TGTGCCATCAGTGAGCCACAAGAGACCCAGTACTTC,CAISEPQETQYF
18,TRBJ2-1,TRBV4-3,TRBD2,.,TGCGCCAGCAGCCAAGATCACACCGGGACTAGCGAGTACAATGAGCAGTTCTTC,CASSQDHTGTSEYNEQFF
14,TRBJ2-5,TRBV9,.,.,TGTGCCAGCAGCCAGGACCGAAACGGGGGGCCCCAGTACTTC,CASSQDRNGGPQYF
14,TRBJ1-5,TRBV6-1,.,.,TGTGCCAGCACGGCGGGGAGGGGCAATCAGCCCCAGCATTTT,CASTAGRGNQPQHF
13,TRBJ1-2,TRBV28,.,.,TGTGCCACCCAAGCCTTGGAAACCTATGGCTACACCTTC,CATQALETYGYTF